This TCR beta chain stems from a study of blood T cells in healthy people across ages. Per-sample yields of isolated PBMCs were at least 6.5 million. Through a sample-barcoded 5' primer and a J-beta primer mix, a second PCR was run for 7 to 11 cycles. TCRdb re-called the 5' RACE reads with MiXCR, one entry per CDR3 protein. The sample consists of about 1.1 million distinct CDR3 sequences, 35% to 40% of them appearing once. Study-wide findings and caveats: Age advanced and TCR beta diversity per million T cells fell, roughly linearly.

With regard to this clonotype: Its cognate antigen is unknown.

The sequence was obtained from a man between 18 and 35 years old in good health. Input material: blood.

The CDR3 DNA is TGTGCCATCCAGTCCACACAATACGAGCAGTACTTC. Translated, it gives CAIQSTQYEQYF. The chain carries TRBV12-3 or TRBV12-4 and TRBJ2-7; no firm D call. The CDR3 is 12 amino acids. The germline V and J ends were trimmed by 10 bases and 4 bases, with 14 bases remaining between them.